These 29 T cell receptor beta chains were sequenced from one sample in a study of human T cells and chemical hapten exposure. TCRdb passed the RACE reads through MiXCR, listing each CDR3 protein once. This table has 40,000 to 50,000 distinct CDR3 sequences, about 4.2% appearing once. The time point here: patch test 1, 2 weeks after DPC sensitization. Specified treatment: therapeutic diphenylcyclopropenone sensitization with weekly scalp DPC. Researchers extracted total RNA from unfractionated whole blood. This material consisted of whole blood, taken in connection with sensitization to the hapten diphenylcyclopropenone (DPC). The source is a man between 50 and 59 years old with alopecia areata. Some clones in this sample may be carry-over from other donors' samples.

This clonotype has ten or more counts. The CDR3 DNA reads as TGCGCCAGCAGTGAGGGGAGGGCTGATACGCAGTATTTT. Protein: CASSEGRADTQYF. This chain uses TRBV10-2 with TRBJ2-3, with 7 bases matching TRBD2. V shed 2 bases, J shed 6 bases, and the junction held 2 bases outside the gene matches. CDR1 WSHSY and CDR2 SAAADI come from the germline V gene. The CDR3 has 13 amino acids.

This clonotype has ten or more counts. This chain uses TRBV28 with TRBJ1-4, with 7 bases identical to TRBD1. J lost 11 bases, V lost 2 bases, and 2 bases had no gene match. Germline lookup yields CDR1 MDHEN and CDR2 SYDVKM. The CDR3 sequence is 12 residues long. Here the CDR3 reads CASSLETGKLFF. The CDR3 DNA sequence: TGTGCCAGCAGTTTAGAGACAGGGAAACTGTTTTTT.

This clonotype has at least ten counts. The chain joins TRBV6-1 to TRBJ1-4; D call uncertain. From germline, CDR1 is MNHNS and CDR2 SASEGT. The CDR3 loop spans 11 amino acids. Trimming cost V 6 bases and J 8 bases, with 7 bases left between them. CDR3 coding DNA: TGTGCCAGCAGCGAAAACGAAAAACTGTTTTTT. This gives the protein CASSENEKLFF.

This clonotype occurred many times. The chain carries TRBV7-2 and TRBJ2-5, with D hard to call. V lost 3 bases and J 2 bases, leaving 7 bases between the germline ends. There are 13 residues in the CDR3. CDR1 and CDR2 from the germline V gene are SGHTA and FQGNSA. CDR3: CASSFARQETQYF. CDR3 nucleotide sequence: TGTGCCAGCAGCTTCGCCCGGCAAGAGACCCAGTACTTC.

This clonotype was counted many times. This chain joins TRBV10-2 and TRBJ1-1; TRBD1 might be the D (5 bases). CDR1 is WSHSY and CDR2 is SAAADI in the germline V gene. This CDR3 has 13 residues. The V end lost 4 bases, the J end lost 6 bases, and 12 bases lay between the germline ends. Here the CDR3 reads CASSVGRGSEAFF. The CDR3, as DNA: TGCGCCAGCAGTGTTGGGAGGGGCTCTGAAGCTTTCTTT.

This clonotype occurred many times. This sequence joins TRBV5-1 and TRBJ2-7; D possibly corresponds to TRBD1 (5 bases). Trimming left V 0 bases short and J 3 bases short, with 7 bases between. This CDR3 region has 13 residues. Germline lookup yields CDR1 SGHRS and CDR2 YFSETQ. CDR3 coding DNA: TGCGCCAGCAGCTTGGCCAGGGACTACGAGCAGTACTTC. This translates into CASSLARDYEQYF.

In this sample, this clonotype turned up a few times. This sequence joins TRBV20-1 and TRBJ1-5, with D perhaps TRBD1 (6 bases). With 3 bases removed from V and 6 bases from J, the gap between germline ends came to 9 bases. Germline V lookup: CDR1 DFQATT, CDR2 SNEGSKA (reference sequence). This CDR3 has 12 amino acids. The CDR3 sequence is CSARTGAQPQHF. CDR3 nucleotide sequence: TGCAGTGCTAGGACGGGGGCTCAGCCCCAGCATTTT.

The table lists this clonotype with many counts. This rearrangement joins TRBV5-4 to TRBJ2-1; D possibly matches TRBD1 or TRBD2 (7 bases each). Deletions cut 8 bases from V and 10 bases from J, with 22 bases between. This CDR3 is 14 amino acids long. Germline-derived CDR1 and CDR2 are SGHNT and YYREEE (reference sequence). The CDR3 reads CASHIPSGGGEQFF. The CDR3 bases are TGTGCCAGTCACATCCCGTCAGGGGGAGGGGAGCAGTTCTTC.

There are a few counts of this clonotype. The chain combines TRBV30 with TRBJ1-2; TRBD1 matches 7 bases. V lost 3 bases and J lost 5; bases outside the gene matches: 12. Germline CDR1 reads GTSNPN; CDR2 reads SVGIG (reference sequence). The CDR3 is made up of 15 amino acids. Here the CDR3 DNA reads TGTGCCTGGAGGGGTAGAGGGACAGCGGGGTATGGCTACACCTTC. Encoded protein: CAWRGRGTAGYGYTF.

J is TRBJ2-5 and V is TRBV29-1; 7 positions match TRBD2. The V gene end was trimmed by 4 bases and the J gene end by 5 bases; junction bases not matched to a gene: 7. Germline V gene data show CDR1 as SQVTM and CDR2 as ANQGSEA. The CDR3 runs to 13 residues. The CDR3 loop reads CSVVWRERETQYF. The CDR3 nucleotides read TGCAGCGTTGTGTGGCGGGAGAGGGAGACCCAGTACTTC. The variable domain in full, completed from reference TRBV29-1 and TRBJ2-5, reads SAVISQKPSRDICQRGTSLTIQCQVDSQVTMMFWYRQQPGQSLTLIATANQGSEATYESGFVIDKFPISRPNLTFSTLTVSNMSPEDSSIYLCSVVWRERETQYFGPGTRLLVL.

This clonotype was observed at least ten times. The chain has TRBV28 and TRBJ2-7; D is possibly TRBD2 (6 bases). This CDR3 region has 14 residues. Trimming took off 5 bases at V and 9 bases at J, with 20 bases between the two ends. Per germline, CDR1 MDHEN and CDR2 SYDVKM. The CDR3 coding sequence is TGTGCCAGCAGTATGTCCGGGGGAGCGTCCGGGCAGTACTTC. It is translated as CASSMSGGASGQYF.

This clonotype has ten or more counts. The V call is TRBV11-1, the J call TRBJ2-4; 8 nucleotides align to TRBD2. CDR3 length: 15 amino acids. V trimming: 1 base; J trimming: 8 bases; junction bases outside the gene matches: 7. Looked up from germline, CDR1 is SGHAT and CDR2 is FQDESV (reference sequence). CDR3 amino acids: CASSLERTSPHIQYF. For the CDR3, the DNA is TGTGCCAGCAGCTTAGAACGGACTAGCCCCCACATTCAGTACTTC.

With respect to this clonotype: A much larger clone lies one base from this, so it may be a read error. The rearrangement joins TRBV15 to TRBJ1-5; D is perhaps TRBD1 (5 bases). The CDR3 spans 16 residues. Germline V gives CDR1 LNHNV, CDR2 YYDKDF (reference sequence). The CDR3 DNA sequence: TGTGTCACCAGCAGGGCACCCGTAGGCAGCAATCAGCCCCAGCATTTT. It encodes CVTSRAPVGSNQPQHF.

This clonotype was seen many times. This chain joins TRBV5-1 and TRBJ2-6, with D possibly being TRBD1 (7 bases). CDR3 size: 16 residues. Trimming pared 4 bases from V and 8 bases from J, leaving 19 bases between. The germline CDR1 and CDR2 sequences are SGHRS and YFSETQ. Written as DNA, the CDR3 is TGCGCCAGCAGCAGAGGAGGGGGCGCTGAGACCAACGTCCTGACTTTC. Translating it yields CASSRGGGAETNVLTF. Complete variable domain (other parts from reference TRBV5-1 and TRBJ2-6): KAGVTQTPRYLIKTRGQQVTLSCSPISGHRSVSWYQQTPGQGLQFLFEYFSETQRNKGNFPGRFSGRQFSNSRSEMNVSTLELGDSALYLCASSRGGGAETNVLTFGAGSRLTVL.

The sample holds a few counts of this clonotype. CDR3 coding DNA: TGTGCCAGCAGTGTAGGGGGCACTCAGCCCCAGCATTTT. Amino acid sequence: CASSVGGTQPQHF. This sequence joins TRBV6-1 and TRBJ1-5; 7 bases match TRBD1. The junction had 3 bases not matched to a gene; V was cut back by 4 bases and J by 6 bases. The V gene's germline CDR1 is MNHNS and CDR2 SASEGT. This CDR3 is built from 13 residues.

This clonotype was found many times. The chain joins TRBV6-2 or TRBV6-3 to TRBJ1-5, with D possibly matching TRBD1 (5 bases). This CDR3 has 13 amino acids. Germline values: CDR1 MNHEY, CDR2 SVGEGT. Trimming pared 6 bases from V and 6 bases from J, leaving 12 bases between. CDR3 loop: CASRGVSGQPQHF. Written as DNA, the CDR3 is TGTGCCAGCAGAGGGGTTTCGGGTCAGCCCCAGCATTTT.

This clonotype was found many times. The rearrangement joins TRBV6-5 to TRBJ2-7; 11 bases agree with TRBD1. The ends lost 5 bases at V and 0 bases at J; junction bases unmatched: 3. This CDR3 is built from 15 residues. Germline V gene lookup returns CDR1 MNHEY and CDR2 SVGAGI. The CDR3 DNA sequence: TGTGCCAGCAGTGGGGACAGGGGGAGCTCCTACGAGCAGTACTTC. Its protein product is CASSGDRGSSYEQYF.

By frequency in the sample, this clonotype is medium-sized (0.01 to 0.1%). The DNA for the CDR3 is TGCAGCGTTTTCTTGACTGGGCAGACCTCCTACGAGCAGTACTTC. This codes for CSVFLTGQTSYEQYF. The J gene is TRBJ2-7, the V gene TRBV29-1, with D unresolved. The CDR3 is made up of 15 amino acids. Trimming pared 5 bases from V and 0 bases from J, leaving 17 bases between. The germline V gene has CDR1 SQVTM and CDR2 ANQGSEA.

In its sample, this clonotype was seen many times. V usage is TRBV12-3 or TRBV12-4 and J usage is TRBJ2-3; 10 positions match TRBD2. The CDR3 has 15 residues. J gave up 3 bases and V 6 bases, and 6 bases lay outside the gene matches. CDR3 nucleotide sequence: TGTGCCAGCAGCTCTAGCGGGAGAGGAACAGATACGCAGTATTTT. Its translation is CASSSSGRGTDTQYF.

This clonotype was observed at least ten times. V usage is TRBV13 and J usage is TRBJ2-7, with D hard to call. Per germline, CDR1 PRHDT and CDR2 FYEKMQ (reference sequence). The CDR3 has 14 residues. Trimming shortened V by 0 bases and J by 0 bases, and 6 bases separated the two germline ends. CDR3 region: CASSLGSLSYEQYF. As DNA, the CDR3 is TGTGCCAGCAGCTTAGGTTCCCTCTCCTACGAGCAGTACTTC.

This clonotype has at least ten counts. The V gene is TRBV3-1, the J gene TRBJ2-3, with D perhaps given as TRBD1 or TRBD2 (5 bases each). This CDR3 has 14 residues. Trimming removed 3 bases at V and 2 bases at J, with 9 bases between. Germline V gene sequence: CDR1 LGHDT, CDR2 YNNKEL (reference sequence). For the CDR3, the DNA is TGTGCCAGCAGCCACGAGGGGAACACAGATACGCAGTATTTT. Translating gives CASSHEGNTDTQYF.

This clonotype was recorded at least ten times. The rearrangement links TRBV28 to TRBJ2-7; 8 bases line up with TRBD1. V gave up 5 bases and J gave up 6 bases; unmatched junction bases: 15. The CDR3 is made up of 16 amino acids. Germline-derived CDR1 and CDR2 are MDHEN and SYDVKM. The CDR3 sequence: CASSLLTYRGRGEQYF. CDR3 in DNA: TGTGCCAGCAGTCTTTTGACCTACAGGGGGAGAGGCGAGCAGTACTTC.

This clonotype showed up many times. The V call is TRBV6-1, the J call TRBJ1-2, with D tentatively TRBD1 (5 bases). CDR3 size: 12 residues. With 11 bases removed from V and 3 bases from J, the gap between germline ends came to 13 bases. Looked up from germline, CDR1 is MNHNS and CDR2 is SASEGT. The CDR3 sequence: CASAPTDYGYTF. The CDR3 region has the DNA TGTGCCTCAGCCCCGACAGACTATGGCTACACCTTC.

The chain couples TRBV7-9 to TRBJ2-1, with D perhaps matching TRBD2 (5 bases). The CDR3 sequence is 15 residues long. Germline CDR1 and CDR2: SEHNR and FQNEAQ (reference sequence). V gave up 6 bases and J gave up 5 bases, with 17 bases separating them. This chain's CDR3 is CASRPTSGPHNEQFF. The CDR3 nucleotides read TGTGCCAGCAGGCCAACTAGTGGACCCCACAATGAGCAGTTCTTC.

This clonotype was counted many times. V usage is TRBV30 and J usage is TRBJ2-7; 9 nucleotides align to TRBD2. CDR3 length: 16 residues. The trim removed 4 bases at V and 4 bases at J, leaving 14 bases unmatched. CDR1 is GTSNPN, CDR2 SVGIG, per germline (reference sequence). This chain's CDR3 is CAWKPRGRDLRYEQYF. The CDR3 nucleotides read TGTGCCTGGAAACCCCGCGGGAGGGACCTTAGGTACGAGCAGTACTTC.

This clonotype has at least ten counts. This chain joins TRBV7-2 and TRBJ2-5; D may be TRBD1 (6 bases). This CDR3 spans 14 amino acids. CDR1 is SGHTA, CDR2 FQGNSA, per germline. V dropped 3 bases and J dropped 5 bases, with 13 bases sitting between them. In DNA form, the CDR3 reads TGTGCCAGCAGCTTTAACAGGGCCCAGGAGACCCAGTACTTC. It yields the protein CASSFNRAQETQYF.

This clonotype has a single count. The junction shows a germline mismatch at one end, possibly a read error. V usage is TRBV4-3 and J usage is TRBJ2-3; D is perhaps TRBD2 (6 bases). CDR1 and CDR2 from the germline V gene are LGHNA and YSLEER. The CDR3 is made up of 18 amino acids. The CDR3 nucleotides are TGCGCCAGCGGCCAAGGGTTACTAGCTACGTCTAGTACAGATACGCAGTATTTT. It is translated as CASGQGLLATSSTDTQYF.

This clonotype was found many times. The chain employs TRBV18 and TRBJ2-3; D is unclear. Germline V gene data show CDR1 as KGHSH and CDR2 as LQKENI. This CDR3 comprises 14 residues. Trimming removed 2 bases at V and 2 bases at J, with 8 bases between. CDR3: CASSPSGITDTQYF. CDR3 DNA sequence: TGTGCCAGCTCACCATCCGGAATCACAGATACGCAGTATTTT. Full variable domain (outside the CDR3, taken from reference TRBV18 and TRBJ2-3): NAGVMQNPRHLVRRRGQEARLRCSPMKGHSHVYWYRQLPEEGLKFMVYLQKENIIDESGMPKERFSAEFPKEGPSILRIQQVVRGDSAAYFCASSPSGITDTQYFGPGTRLTVL.

This clonotype was seen a few times. The chain employs TRBV12-3 or TRBV12-4 and TRBJ2-7, with TRBD1 matching over 10 bases. The V and J ends lost 4 bases and 2 bases, in that order; junction bases with no gene match: 8. This CDR3 has 16 residues. This CDR3 reads CASSWGGQGSAYEQYF. For the CDR3, the DNA is TGTGCCAGCAGTTGGGGGGGACAGGGGTCTGCCTACGAGCAGTACTTC.